These 24 T cell receptor beta chains were all obtained from the same sample, sequenced in a study of blood T cells in healthy people across ages. It was with a sample-barcoded 5' primer and a J-beta primer mix that a second PCR of roughly 7 to 11 cycles was run. TCRdb independently ran MiXCR on the 5' RACE reads; one entry per CDR3 protein. The top ten clones hold about 3.9% of a sample with 450,000 to 600,000 distinct CDR3 sequences, over 25% of them seen once. These data are also associated with another study on T cells of mothers and their children.

Sequencing was done on a sample of blood. Source of these receptors: a boy aged 2 to 10 in good health.

The gene calls are TRBV28 and TRBJ1-2, with D unclear. Germline V gene lookup returns CDR1 MDHEN and CDR2 SYDVKM. The CDR3 covers 14 residues. The V end was cut by 2 bases, the J end by 2 bases, with 9 bases between. CDR3 sequence (DNA): TGTGCCAGCAGTTTAATGGTCGGGAACTATGGCTACACCTTC. It yields the protein CASSLMVGNYGYTF.

There are many counts of this clonotype. The chain combines TRBV28 with TRBJ1-1; 8 positions agree with TRBD1. The CDR3 covers 16 residues. From germline, CDR1 is MDHEN and CDR2 SYDVKM. V trimming: 1 base; J trimming: 5 bases; junction bases outside the gene matches: 9. This CDR3 is CASSLLPGQGATEAFF. CDR3 in DNA: TGTGCCAGCAGTTTATTACCAGGGCAGGGGGCGACTGAAGCTTTCTTT. Based on the CDR3 plus reference TRBV28 and TRBJ1-1, the full variable domain is DVKVTQSSRYLVKRTGEKVFLECVQDMDHENMFWYRQDPGLGLRLIYFSYDVKMKEKGDIPEGYSVSREKKERFSLILESASTNQTSMYLCASSLLPGQGATEAFFGQGTRLTVV.

Only one count was recorded for this clonotype. A junction end diverges from the germline sequence, so it may reflect a read error. The chain links TRBV4-1 to TRBJ2-7; D ambiguous. Germline CDR1 is MGHRA and CDR2 is YSYEKL. CDR3 length equals 14 residues. The CDR3 coding sequence is TGCGCCAACAGCCAAGATGCCGTGGGCTACGAGCAGTACTTC. The encoded protein is CANSQDAVGYEQYF.

The chain's CDR3 is CASSLRREHSYEQYF. In DNA form, the CDR3 reads TGTGCCAGCAGTTTACGCCGCGAACACTCCTACGAGCAGTACTTC. The chain has TRBV7-9 and TRBJ2-7, with no clear D. This CDR3 has 15 residues. Trimming removed 6 bases from V and 0 bases from J, with 15 bases in between. Germline lookup yields CDR1 SEHNR and CDR2 FQNEAQ (reference sequence).

This clonotype was observed a few times. V usage is TRBV14 and J usage is TRBJ2-5; TRBD2 aligns across 13 bases. Germline assignment: CDR1 SGHDN and CDR2 FVKESK. With 1 base clipped from V and 5 bases from J, the junction kept 7 bases outside the gene matches. This CDR3 is 17 amino acids long. The CDR3 reads CASSQGTSGSWGETQYF. CDR3 bases: TGTGCCAGCAGCCAAGGGACTAGCGGGAGTTGGGGGGAGACCCAGTACTTC.

The chain combines TRBV6-2 or TRBV6-3 with TRBJ2-2, with 11 bases matching TRBD2. The CDR3 runs 17 residues. V lost 6 bases and J lost 3; bases outside the gene matches: 9. Germline V CDR1 and CDR2: MNHEY, SVGEGT. DNA of the CDR3: TGTGCCAGCAGACCAACCCTTAGCGGGGGGGACACCGGGGAGCTGTTTTTT. Translating it yields CASRPTLSGGDTGELFF.

The chain is built from TRBV10-3 and TRBJ2-5; TRBD1 aligns across 9 bases. The tail of the sequence fits TRBJ2-1 better, so the J call may be wrong. The CDR3 is made up of 15 amino acids. The germline V gene encodes CDR1 ENHRY and CDR2 SYGVKD. Written as DNA, the CDR3 is TGTGCCATCAGTGAGCCGGGACAGGGCGCCATTGAGCAGTTCTTC. Residues: CAISEPGQGAIEQFF.

The chain combines TRBV11-2 with TRBJ1-1; no reliable D call. The CDR3 length is 12 residues. Germline CDR1 and CDR2: SGHAT and FQNNGV. Trimming cost V 0 bases and J 7 bases, with 6 bases left between them. CDR3: CASSLDRIEAFF. CDR3 nucleotide sequence: TGTGCCAGCAGCTTAGACCGAATTGAAGCTTTCTTT.

The rearrangement uses TRBV5-6 and TRBJ2-1; weak D call: TRBD2 (6 bases). V dropped 3 bases and J dropped 2 bases, with 15 bases sitting between them. The length of the CDR3 is 16 residues. Germline CDR1 and CDR2: SGHDT and YYEEEE. In DNA form, the CDR3 reads TGTGCCAGCAGCTCTCTGGGGGACTTCCCCTACAATGAGCAGTTCTTC. Translated, it gives CASSSLGDFPYNEQFF.

Note on this clonotype: At one of its ends the junction is not consistent with the germline gene, which may arise from a read error. This chain links TRBV4-3 with TRBJ2-7; 8 nucleotides agree with TRBD1. The CDR3 totals 15 residues. The V gene's germline CDR1 is LGHNA and CDR2 YSLEER. The chain's CDR3 is CASGQGVRGQYEQYF. The CDR3 nucleotides read TGCGCCAGCGGCCAAGGGGTCAGGGGGCAGTACGAGCAGTACTTC.

This rearrangement joins TRBV30 to TRBJ2-7; D is perhaps TRBD1 (6 bases). Germline V gene data show CDR1 as GTSNPN and CDR2 as SVGIG (reference sequence). V lost 5 bases and J lost 0, with 8 bases in between. The length of the CDR3 is 12 residues. The CDR3 DNA follows: TGTGCCTGGGCGGACAGCTCCTACGAGCAGTACTTC. It specifies CAWADSSYEQYF.

The chain has TRBV7-9 and TRBJ1-1, with D perhaps matching TRBD1 (5 bases). Trimming took 0 bases from V and 11 from J, leaving 13 bases between them. The germline CDR1 and CDR2 sequences are SEHNR and FQNEAQ (reference sequence). The CDR3 totals 13 residues. The CDR3 reads CASSLAGLAGAFF. DNA of the CDR3: TGTGCCAGCAGCTTAGCAGGCCTGGCAGGGGCTTTCTTT.

This clonotype showed up just a few times. V and J are TRBV7-3 and TRBJ2-6; D may be TRBD2 (5 bases). CDR1 is SGHTA, CDR2 FQGTGA, per germline. Trimming pared 4 bases from V and 4 bases from J, leaving 17 bases between. This CDR3 has 17 residues. CDR3 amino acids: CASSSLTRGLGANVLTF. The CDR3 DNA sequence: TGTGCCAGCAGCTCCTTAACTAGAGGTCTCGGGGCCAACGTCCTGACTTTC.

The V and J genes are TRBV5-1 and TRBJ1-1, with D possibly TRBD1 on 5 matching bases. The CDR3 consists of 14 residues. The V end lost 2 bases, the J end lost 3 bases, and 11 bases lay between the germline ends. The germline V gene encodes CDR1 SGHRS and CDR2 YFSETQ. The CDR3 loop reads CASSLNGGDTEAFF. DNA for the CDR3: TGCGCCAGCAGCTTAAACGGGGGGGACACTGAAGCTTTCTTT.

The chain uses TRBV11-2 and TRBJ2-3, with no clear D. Trimming stripped 2 bases from V and 4 bases from J, with 13 bases between. Germline CDR1 is SGHAT and CDR2 is FQNNGV. There are 15 residues in the CDR3. In nucleotides, the CDR3 is TGTGCCAGCAGCTTATCGACCCCACCCGCAGATACGCAGTATTTT. It is translated as CASSLSTPPADTQYF.

This sequence joins TRBV3-1 and TRBJ1-4; D is unresolved. With 0 bases removed from V and 6 bases from J, the gap between germline ends came to 8 bases. Germline CDR1 reads LGHDT; CDR2 reads YNNKEL (reference sequence). This CDR3 has 14 amino acids. CDR3 sequence (DNA): TGTGCCAGCAGCCAAGACAGCCGTGATGAAAAACTGTTTTTT. Translating it yields CASSQDSRDEKLFF.

V usage is TRBV30 and J usage is TRBJ1-1, with no clear D. The CDR3 has 13 amino acids. V was clipped by 7 bases and J by 2 bases, with 14 bases between them. Germline CDR1 reads GTSNPN; CDR2 reads SVGIG (reference sequence). The DNA of the CDR3 is TGTGCCTCGAAAGGATTTCGCAACACTGAAGCTTTCTTT. Protein: CASKGFRNTEAFF.

The gene calls are TRBV29-1 and TRBJ2-5; a possible D gene is TRBD1 (5 bases). The end of the DNA is better explained by TRBJ2-1, so the J call may be wrong. The CDR3 runs 12 residues. Germline lookup yields CDR1 SQVTM and CDR2 ANQGSEA. The DNA of the CDR3 is TGCAGCGACCTAGGGGCCTTCAATGAGCAGTTCTTC. Protein product: CSDLGAFNEQFF.

V usage is TRBV10-2 and J usage is TRBJ1-5; D unclear. Between the trimmed V and J ends, which lost 6 bases and 0 bases, there was a span of 27 bases. Germline V gene lookup returns CDR1 WSHSY and CDR2 SAAADI. The CDR3 sequence is 20 residues long. The CDR3 loop reads CASSISPLHYGPYSNQPQHF. The CDR3 nucleotides read TGCGCCAGCAGCATCTCTCCCTTGCATTACGGGCCCTATAGCAATCAGCCCCAGCATTTT.

This clonotype appeared a few times. The rearrangement joins TRBV5-1 to TRBJ2-5; D remains ambiguous. This CDR3 spans 14 amino acids. Trimming removed 0 bases from V and 5 bases from J, with 11 bases in between. CDR1 is SGHRS, CDR2 YFSETQ, per germline. CDR3 residues: CASSLVFGWETQYF. The CDR3 coding sequence is TGCGCCAGCAGCTTGGTGTTCGGGTGGGAGACCCAGTACTTC.

There are a few counts of this clonotype. The J gene is TRBJ2-5, the V gene TRBV19; D is possibly TRBD2 (6 bases). The CDR3 runs 14 residues. Germline V CDR1 and CDR2: LNHDA, SQIVND (reference sequence). Trimming took 4 bases from V and 4 from J, leaving 13 bases between them. CDR3 amino acids: CASSTGTRGETQYF. In DNA, the CDR3 is TGTGCCAGTAGTACCGGGACTCGAGGAGAGACCCAGTACTTC.

The chain uses TRBV7-6 and TRBJ2-5; no clear D gene. The DNA end is a closer match to TRBJ2-1, so the J assignment may be wrong. CDR3 size: 13 residues. Germline V gene data show CDR1 as SGHVS and CDR2 as FNYEAQ. The CDR3 reads CASSPAGRPEQFF. As DNA, the CDR3 is TGTGCCAGCAGCCCAGCTGGACGTCCTGAGCAGTTCTTC.

This clonotype was counted between two and nine times. The chain couples TRBV29-1 to TRBJ2-5; tentatively, D is TRBD1 or TRBD2 (5 bases each). The DNA end is a closer match to TRBJ2-1, so the J assignment may be wrong. Germline CDR1 is SQVTM and CDR2 is ANQGSEA. The length of the CDR3 is 12 residues. The DNA for the CDR3 is TGCAGCGTATGCCGGGACGCCAATGAGCAGTTCTTC. This gives the protein CSVCRDANEQFF.

V gene TRBV4-1 combines with J gene TRBJ2-3; D is unclear. The V gene lost 2 bases and the J gene lost 3 bases, with 21 bases spanning the gap. Looked up from germline, CDR1 is MGHRA and CDR2 is YSYEKL. The CDR3 sequence is 18 residues long. CDR3 protein: CASSQNSAIVLGTDTQYF. DNA for the CDR3: TGCGCCAGCAGCCAAAATTCAGCTATCGTCTTGGGAACAGATACGCAGTATTTT.